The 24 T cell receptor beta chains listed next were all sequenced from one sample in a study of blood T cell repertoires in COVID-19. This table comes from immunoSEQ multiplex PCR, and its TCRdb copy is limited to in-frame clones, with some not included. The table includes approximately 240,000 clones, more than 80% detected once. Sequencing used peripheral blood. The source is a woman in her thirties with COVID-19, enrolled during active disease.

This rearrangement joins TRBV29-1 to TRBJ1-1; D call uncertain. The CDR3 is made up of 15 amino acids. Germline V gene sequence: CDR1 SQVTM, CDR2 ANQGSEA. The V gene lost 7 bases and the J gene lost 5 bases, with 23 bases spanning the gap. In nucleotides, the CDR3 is TGCAGCGGCAAACCTACCCTCGCGGGAGGGACTGAAGCTTTCTTT. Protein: CSGKPTLAGGTEAFF.

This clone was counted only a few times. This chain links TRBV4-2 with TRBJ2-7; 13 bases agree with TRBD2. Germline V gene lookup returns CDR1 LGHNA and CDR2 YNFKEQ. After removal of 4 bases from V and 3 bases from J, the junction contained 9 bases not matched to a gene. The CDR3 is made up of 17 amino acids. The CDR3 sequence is CASSLPTSGRAYYEQYF. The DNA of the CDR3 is TGTGCCAGCAGCCTACCCACTAGCGGGAGGGCCTACTACGAGCAGTACTTC.

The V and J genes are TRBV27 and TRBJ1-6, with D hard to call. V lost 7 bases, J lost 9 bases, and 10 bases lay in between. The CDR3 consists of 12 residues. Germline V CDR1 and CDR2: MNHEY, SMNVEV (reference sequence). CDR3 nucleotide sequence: TGTGCCAGCACGACGGCTAGTTCACCCCTCCACTTT. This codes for CASTTASSPLHF.

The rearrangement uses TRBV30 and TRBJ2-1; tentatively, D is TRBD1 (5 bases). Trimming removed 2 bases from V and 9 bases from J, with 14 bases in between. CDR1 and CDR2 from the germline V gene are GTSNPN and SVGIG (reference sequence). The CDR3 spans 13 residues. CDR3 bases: TGTGCCTGGAGTTTTTTAGCCCAGGGTGAGCAGTTCTTC. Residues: CAWSFLAQGEQFF.

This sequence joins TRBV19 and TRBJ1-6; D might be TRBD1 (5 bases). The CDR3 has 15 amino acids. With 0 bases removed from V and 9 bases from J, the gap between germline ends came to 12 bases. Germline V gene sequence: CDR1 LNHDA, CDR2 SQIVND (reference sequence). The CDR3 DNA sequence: TGTGCCAGTAGTATAGATGTCGGGGGTGGTTCACCCCTCCACTTT. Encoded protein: CASSIDVGGGSPLHF.

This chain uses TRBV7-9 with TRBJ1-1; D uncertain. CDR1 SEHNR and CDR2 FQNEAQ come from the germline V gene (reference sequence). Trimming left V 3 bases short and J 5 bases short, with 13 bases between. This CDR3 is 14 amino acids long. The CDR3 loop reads CASSFPQGGTEAFF. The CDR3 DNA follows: TGTGCCAGCAGCTTCCCTCAAGGAGGGACTGAAGCTTTCTTT. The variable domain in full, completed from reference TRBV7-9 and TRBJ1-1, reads DTGVSQNPRHKITKRGQNVTFRCDPISEHNRLYWYRQTLGQGPEFLTYFQNEAQLEKSRLLSDRFSAERPKGSFSTLEIQRTEQGDSAMYLCASSFPQGGTEAFFGQGTRLTVV.

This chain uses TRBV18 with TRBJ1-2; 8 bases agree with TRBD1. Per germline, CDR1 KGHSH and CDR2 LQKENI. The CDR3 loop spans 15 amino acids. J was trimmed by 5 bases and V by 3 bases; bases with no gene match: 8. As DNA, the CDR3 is TGTGCCAGCTCACCTTCGGACAGGGCAGGGTATGGCTACACCTTC. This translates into CASSPSDRAGYGYTF.

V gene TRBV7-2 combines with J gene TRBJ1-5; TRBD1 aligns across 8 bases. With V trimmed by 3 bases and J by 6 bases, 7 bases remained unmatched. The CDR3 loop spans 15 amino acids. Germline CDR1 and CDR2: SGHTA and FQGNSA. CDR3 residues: CASSFRQGIGQPQHF. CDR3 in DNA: TGTGCCAGCAGCTTTCGACAGGGGATAGGTCAGCCCCAGCATTTT.

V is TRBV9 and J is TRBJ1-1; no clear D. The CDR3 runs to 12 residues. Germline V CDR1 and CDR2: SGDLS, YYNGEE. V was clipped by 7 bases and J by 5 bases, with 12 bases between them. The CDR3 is CASGRVQTEAFF. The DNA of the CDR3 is TGTGCCAGCGGCCGGGTTCAAACTGAAGCTTTCTTT.

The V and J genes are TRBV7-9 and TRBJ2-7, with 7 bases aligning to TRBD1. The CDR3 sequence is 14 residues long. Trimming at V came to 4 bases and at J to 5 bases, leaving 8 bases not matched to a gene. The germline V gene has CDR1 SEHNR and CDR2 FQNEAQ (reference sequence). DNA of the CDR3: TGTGCCAGCAGCTATGACGGACAGGTAAACGAGCAGTACTTC. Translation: CASSYDGQVNEQYF.

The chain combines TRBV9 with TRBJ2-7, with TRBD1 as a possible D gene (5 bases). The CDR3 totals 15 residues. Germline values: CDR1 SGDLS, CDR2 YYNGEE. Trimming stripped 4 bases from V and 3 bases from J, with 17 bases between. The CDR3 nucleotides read TGTGCCAGCAGCCCCAACCCTCACCAGGGCTACGAGCAGTACTTC. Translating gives CASSPNPHQGYEQYF.

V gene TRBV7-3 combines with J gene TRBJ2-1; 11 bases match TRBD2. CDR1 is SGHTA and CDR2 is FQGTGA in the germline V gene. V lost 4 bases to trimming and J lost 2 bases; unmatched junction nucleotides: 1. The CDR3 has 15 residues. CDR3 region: CASSSTSGTYNEQFF. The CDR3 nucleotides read TGTGCCAGCAGCTCGACTAGCGGGACCTACAATGAGCAGTTCTTC.

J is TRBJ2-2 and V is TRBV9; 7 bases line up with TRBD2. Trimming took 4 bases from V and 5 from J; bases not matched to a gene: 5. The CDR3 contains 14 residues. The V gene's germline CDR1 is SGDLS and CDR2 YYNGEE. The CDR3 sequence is CASSPYGGTGELFF. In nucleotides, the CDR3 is TGTGCCAGCAGCCCCTACGGGGGGACCGGGGAGCTGTTTTTT.

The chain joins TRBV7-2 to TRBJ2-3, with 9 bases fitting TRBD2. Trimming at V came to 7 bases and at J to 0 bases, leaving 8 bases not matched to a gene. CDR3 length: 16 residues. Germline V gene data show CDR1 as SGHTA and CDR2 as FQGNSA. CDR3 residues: CASILRRGGSTDTQYF. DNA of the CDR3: TGTGCCAGCATCCTACGGCGGGGGGGGAGCACAGATACGCAGTATTTT.

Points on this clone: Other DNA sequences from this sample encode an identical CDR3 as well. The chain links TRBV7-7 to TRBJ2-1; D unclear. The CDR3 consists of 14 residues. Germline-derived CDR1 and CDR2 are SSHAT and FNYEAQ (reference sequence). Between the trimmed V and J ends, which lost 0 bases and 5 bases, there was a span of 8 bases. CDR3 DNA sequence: TGTGCCAGCAGCTTAGCGCTGGGCGACAATGAGCAGTTCTTC. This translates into CASSLALGDNEQFF.

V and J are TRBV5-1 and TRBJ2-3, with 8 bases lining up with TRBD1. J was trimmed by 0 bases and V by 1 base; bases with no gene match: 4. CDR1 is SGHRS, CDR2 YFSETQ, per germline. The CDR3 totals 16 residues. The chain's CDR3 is CASSLPTGVSTDTQYF. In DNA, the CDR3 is TGCGCCAGCAGCTTGCCGACAGGGGTGAGCACAGATACGCAGTATTTT.

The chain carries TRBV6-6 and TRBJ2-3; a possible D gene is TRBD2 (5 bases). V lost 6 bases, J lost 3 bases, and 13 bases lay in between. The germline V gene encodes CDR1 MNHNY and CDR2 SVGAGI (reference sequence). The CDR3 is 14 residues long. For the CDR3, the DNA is TGTGCCAGCAGCCGACCCCGAGGGACAGATACGCAGTATTTT. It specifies CASSRPRGTDTQYF.

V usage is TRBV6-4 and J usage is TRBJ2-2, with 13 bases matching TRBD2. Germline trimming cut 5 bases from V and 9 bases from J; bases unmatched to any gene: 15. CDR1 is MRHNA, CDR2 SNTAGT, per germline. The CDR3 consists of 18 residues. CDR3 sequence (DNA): TGTGCCAGCAGTATTACCTCCGGAAGGACTAGCGGGAGAAGGGAGCTGTTTTTT. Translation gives CASSITSGRTSGRRELFF.

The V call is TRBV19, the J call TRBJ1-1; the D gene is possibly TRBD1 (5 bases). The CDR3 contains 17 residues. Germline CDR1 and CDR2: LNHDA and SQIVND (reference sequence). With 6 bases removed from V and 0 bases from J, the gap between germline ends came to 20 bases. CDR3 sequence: CASSPTGVASLNTEAFF. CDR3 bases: TGTGCCAGTAGCCCGACGGGGGTCGCCTCCCTGAACACTGAAGCTTTCTTT. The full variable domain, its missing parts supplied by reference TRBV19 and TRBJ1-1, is DGGITQSPKYLFRKEGQNVTLSCEQNLNHDAMYWYRQDPGQGLRLIYYSQIVNDFQKGDIAEGYSVSREKKESFPLTVTSAQKNPTAFYLCASSPTGVASLNTEAFFGQGTRLTVV.

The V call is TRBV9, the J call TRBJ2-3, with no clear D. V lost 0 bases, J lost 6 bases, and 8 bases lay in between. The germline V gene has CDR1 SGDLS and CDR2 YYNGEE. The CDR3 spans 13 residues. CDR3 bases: TGTGCCAGCAGCGTAGATTCCCGGGATACGCAGTATTTT. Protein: CASSVDSRDTQYF.

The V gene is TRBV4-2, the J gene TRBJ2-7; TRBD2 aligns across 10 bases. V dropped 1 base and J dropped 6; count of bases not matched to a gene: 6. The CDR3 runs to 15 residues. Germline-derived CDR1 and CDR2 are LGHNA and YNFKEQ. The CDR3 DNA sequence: TGTGCCAGCAGCCAAGGGCTAGCGGGAGAGGGCGAGCAGTACTTC. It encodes CASSQGLAGEGEQYF.

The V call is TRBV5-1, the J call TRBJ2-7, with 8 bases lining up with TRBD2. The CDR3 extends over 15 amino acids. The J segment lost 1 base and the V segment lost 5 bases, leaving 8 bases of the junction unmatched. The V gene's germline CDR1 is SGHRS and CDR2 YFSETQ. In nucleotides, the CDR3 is TGCGCCAGCAGTTCCGGGACTAGTGGTTCCTACGAGCAGTACTTC. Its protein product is CASSSGTSGSYEQYF.

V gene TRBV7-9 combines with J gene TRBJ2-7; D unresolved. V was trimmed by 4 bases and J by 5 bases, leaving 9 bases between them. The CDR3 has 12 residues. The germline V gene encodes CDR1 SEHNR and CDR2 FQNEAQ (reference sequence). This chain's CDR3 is CASSSSPDEQYF. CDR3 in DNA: TGTGCCAGCAGCTCTTCCCCCGACGAGCAGTACTTC. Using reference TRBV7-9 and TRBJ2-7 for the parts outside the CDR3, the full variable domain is DTGVSQNPRHKITKRGQNVTFRCDPISEHNRLYWYRQTLGQGPEFLTYFQNEAQLEKSRLLSDRFSAERPKGSFSTLEIQRTEQGDSAMYLCASSSSPDEQYFGPGTRLTVT.

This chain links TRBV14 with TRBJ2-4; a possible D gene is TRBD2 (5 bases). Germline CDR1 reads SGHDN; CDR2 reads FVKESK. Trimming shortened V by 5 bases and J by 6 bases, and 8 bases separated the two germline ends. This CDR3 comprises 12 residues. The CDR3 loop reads CASSGLSNIQYF. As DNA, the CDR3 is TGTGCCAGCAGCGGACTCTCAAACATTCAGTACTTC.